This T cell receptor beta chain was documented in a study of radiation and T cells in renal cell carcinoma. Across the whole study: Nephrectomy followed 15 Gy stereotactic body radiation by 4 weeks.

V shed 2 bases, J shed 7 bases, and the junction held 5 bases outside the gene matches. CDR1 and CDR2 from the germline V gene are GTSNPN and SVGIG (reference sequence). This CDR3 region has 13 residues. Time point denoted: blood 2 weeks post-SBRT. Regarding treatment: 15 Gy SBRT to primary tumor, nephrectomy 4 weeks later. This renal cell carcinoma was of the clear cell type. About this clone: The antigen is undetermined.

Study-wide points: Baseline intratumoral clonotype presence is unknown without pretreatment biopsies. In blood, top tumor clones expanded by 2 weeks, shrinking by 4.

TCRdb keeps only in-frame clones here, not all; method: immunoSEQ multiplex PCR. The table has 100,000 to 150,000 clones, around 82% seen once. The sample in question was blood, obtained from a patient whose treatment included radiotherapy and nephrectomy. This TCR came from a man between 45 and 60 years old with renal cell carcinoma. This chain connects TRBV30 to TRBJ1-2; 9 bases align to TRBD1. Here the CDR3 DNA reads TGTGCCTGGAGTAGGGGACAGGGCCTTGGCTACACCTTC. Protein sequence: CAWSRGQGLGYTF.